This TCR beta chain was identified during a study of T cells after yellow fever vaccination. Study-level results: Sorted repertoires could include abundant contaminating clonotypes from bulk cells. A limited proportion of clonotypes was detected within both the CD4 and CD8 compartments.

The CDR3 is made up of 15 amino acids. CDR1 and CDR2 (germline): SGHRS, YFSETQ. With V trimmed by 4 bases and J by 8 bases, 10 bases remained unmatched. The table lists this clonotype with a few counts. Antigen specificity is unknown. By 5'RACE template switching, TCR cDNA was produced, with a universal primer site and UMIs added in the process. TCRdb independently ran MiXCR on the 5' RACE reads; one entry per CDR3 protein. The sample holds 550,000 to 750,000 distinct CDR3 sequences, roughly 13% seen once. The gene calls are TRBV5-1 and TRBJ1-4; TRBD1 agrees at 8 bases. This specimen was PBMCs, taken on the day of the yellow fever booster vaccination. The sequence came from a man younger than 40 who received the YFV17D yellow fever vaccine. CDR3 loop: CASSGGTGDGEKLFF. Written as DNA, the CDR3 is TGCGCCAGCAGCGGTGGGACAGGTGACGGAGAAAAACTGTTTTTT.